A single sample gave rise to the 14 T cell receptor beta chains below, sequenced in a study of tumor and adjacent non-tumor tissue in lung cancer. TCRbeta libraries were built with three rounds of nested PCR, modified from ARM-PCR. TCRdb reanalysed the multiplex PCR reads using MiXCR and keeps one entry per CDR3 protein. The sample comprises 98,000 or so distinct CDR3 sequences, 80% of which are singletons, and about 29% rests with the top ten. The template was RNA from unsorted bulk tissue. More than 3 cm separated this lung sample from the edge of the tumor. Sequencing used distant non-tumor lung tissue. These receptors originate from a man in his 60s with small cell lung cancer.

A note on this clonotype: The junction departs from germline at one end; a sequencing error may be responsible. V and J are TRBV4-1 and TRBJ2-2; 9 positions agree with TRBD2. From germline, CDR1 is MGHRA and CDR2 YSYEKL. The CDR3 has 17 amino acids. This CDR3 is CASNSRTSETNIGELFF. In nucleotides, the CDR3 is TGCGCCAGCAACTCCCGGACTAGCGAGACTAACATCGGGGAGCTGTTTTTT.

Turning to this clonotype: The CDR3 end shows no conserved phenylalanine or tryptophan, and so a read error is likely. The V gene is TRBV6-6, the J gene TRBJ2-2, with unresolved D. The CDR3 spans 13 residues. Germline values: CDR1 MNHNY, CDR2 SVGAGI (reference sequence). The CDR3 DNA is TGTGCCAGCAGTTCCTCGAAGACCGTGGAGCTGTTTATT. It yields the protein CASSSSKTVELFI.

For this clonotype: A much larger clone lies a single base off, so this may be a read error. The chain joins TRBV10-3 to TRBJ2-1, with unresolved D. Germline V gene lookup returns CDR1 ENHRY and CDR2 SYGVKD. There are 12 residues in the CDR3. The chain's CDR3 is CTIRASHNEQFF. As DNA, the CDR3 is TGTACCATTCGAGCGTCGCACAATGAGCAGTTCTTC.

Regarding this clonotype: A clone one base away is much larger, so this may be a read error. The CDR3 DNA follows: TGTGCCAACAGCCAAATGACAGGGGGCGACCCAGATACGCAGTATTTT. Protein sequence: CANSQMTGGDPDTQYF. The chain recombines TRBV7-9 with TRBJ2-3; TRBD1 aligns across 10 bases. Germline loops: CDR1 SEHNR, CDR2 FQNEAQ (reference sequence). The CDR3 is 16 residues long.

This rearrangement joins TRBV29-1 to TRBJ1-3; D is uncertain. V was clipped by 1 base and J by 3 bases, with 10 bases between them. The CDR3 runs 14 residues. Germline V gene data show CDR1 as SQVTM and CDR2 as ANQGSEA. DNA of the CDR3: TGCAGCGTTGAAGGTAGGGCGTTTGGAAACACCATATATTTT. Protein: CSVEGRAFGNTIYF.

As for this clonotype: The conserved closing phenylalanine or tryptophan is absent in this CDR3, likely reflecting a read error. This chain uses TRBV10-3 with TRBJ2-5; 9 nucleotides align to TRBD2. The junction had 5 bases not matched to a gene; V was cut back by 7 bases and J by 5 bases. The CDR3 is 13 residues long. In germline, CDR1 is ENHRY, CDR2 SYGVKD. CDR3: CAINIAGDETQYS. For the CDR3, the DNA is TGTGCCATCAACATAGCGGGAGACGAGACCCAGTACTCC.

The V and J genes are TRBV20-1 and TRBJ2-7; D gene uncertain. Trimming took off 8 bases at V and 5 bases at J, with 13 bases between the two ends. The CDR3 length is 11 residues. Per the germline V gene, CDR1 is DFQATT and CDR2 is SNEGSKA (reference sequence). The DNA of the CDR3 is TGCAGTCCTTGGTGTTGCGACGAGCAGTACTTC. Encoded protein: CSPWCCDEQYF.

For this clonotype: The CDR3 carries no conserved terminal phenylalanine or tryptophan, so it likely arises from a read error. The V call is TRBV5-5, the J call TRBJ2-7; 9 bases line up with TRBD1. This CDR3 region has 15 residues. Germline CDR1 reads SGHKS; CDR2 reads YYEKEE (reference sequence). DNA for the CDR3: TGTGCCAGCAGCTCACGGACAGGGGAGACCTACGAACAGTACATC. This gives the protein CASSSRTGETYEQYI.

This clonotype was counted between two and nine times. Possible read error: a much larger clone is one base away. The rearrangement joins TRBV7-9 to TRBJ2-2; D remains ambiguous. Trimming cost V 4 bases and J 7 bases, with 16 bases left between them. The V gene's germline CDR1 is SEHNR and CDR2 FQNEAQ (reference sequence). This CDR3 has 15 amino acids. The CDR3 DNA is TGTGCCAGCAGCTACTCCGTTCGGGCCCGCGGGGAGCTGTTTTTT. The encoded protein is CASSYSVRARGELFF.

This clonotype was found a few times. Possible read error: a much larger clone is one base away. V gene TRBV12-3 or TRBV12-4 combines with J gene TRBJ2-1; 7 bases agree with TRBD1. V lost 6 bases to trimming and J lost 9 bases; unmatched junction nucleotides: 8. There are 13 residues in the CDR3. CDR3 region: CASSRGAGGEQFF. In nucleotides, the CDR3 is TGTGCCAGCAGCCGGGGAGCAGGGGGTGAGCAGTTCTTC.

Details on this clonotype: The conserved final phenylalanine or tryptophan is absent from the CDR3, which likely points to a read error. The DNA is left out, because the CDR3 cannot be placed on it with certainty; the CDR3 is given as TCRdb lists it. This chain links TRBV12-3 or TRBV12-4 with TRBJ2-5. The CDR3 length is 13 residues, termini included. CDR3 in amino acids: CASSRYVEETQYL.

The sample holds one count of this clonotype. At one of its ends the junction is not consistent with the germline gene, which may arise from a read error. The J gene is TRBJ1-1, the V gene TRBV29-1; 7 bases align to TRBD1. Germline lookup yields CDR1 SQVTM and CDR2 ANQGSEA. The CDR3 spans 12 residues. In DNA, the CDR3 is TGCAGAGTGAGGGGAGACAGGGAAAGGGCTTCCTTT. Its protein is CRVRGDRERASF.

The chain employs TRBV6-5 and TRBJ1-2, with D possibly matching TRBD1 (6 bases). The CDR3 loop spans 13 amino acids. CDR1 MNHEY and CDR2 SVGAGI come from the germline V gene. The CDR3: CVNSSEQGRGYTF. The CDR3 DNA sequence: TGTGTCAACAGTTCTGAACAGGGACGGGGCTACACCTTC.

The chain couples TRBV6-2 or TRBV6-3 to TRBJ1-1; 7 nucleotides align to TRBD1. Per the germline V gene, CDR1 is MNHEY and CDR2 is SVGEGT. With 7 bases clipped from V and 0 bases from J, the junction kept 20 bases outside the gene matches. There are 19 residues in the CDR3. The DNA of the CDR3 is TGTGCCAGCACTTATGACAGGGAGCTTTTAGTGGACGTGAACACTGAAGCTTTCTTT. It encodes CASTYDRELLVDVNTEAFF.